The present TCR beta chain was sequenced within a study of blood T cell repertoires in COVID-19. Study context: Acute and convalescent COVID-19 samples came from the United States, Italy and Spain.

Trimming removed 4 bases from V and 4 bases from J, with 11 bases in between. The CDR3 is 13 amino acids. Germline assignment: CDR1 SQVTM and CDR2 ANQGSEA. Per the original data handling: It was from reference gene primer amplification that nucleated cell counts were estimated. Generated by immunoSEQ multiplex PCR, the TCRdb table keeps only in-frame clones and is missing some. That table gives V, J and clone size, and the DNA gave D and trimming. This table has 150,000 to 200,000 clones, roughly four fifths appearing once. The chain is built from TRBV29-1 and TRBJ2-1; D not certain. The clonotype was recovered from a man aged 60 to 75 with active or convalescent COVID-19. What was sequenced was peripheral blood. The CDR3 bases are TGCAGCGTTGGTACAGCCACATACAATGAGCAGTTCTTC. Its translation is CSVGTATYNEQFF.